The 15 T cell receptor beta chains in this list originate from one sample, sequenced in a study of beta chain features in type 1 diabetes (dated by TCRdb to between 2018 and 2020). The antigens these receptors bind are not known. General conclusions and limits of the study: A moderate but significant shortening of TCRB CDR3 length was observed in type 1 diabetes patients in all four CD4+ subsets.

The library was produced with the immunoSEQ multiplex PCR assay. The entire amount of isolated RNA was reverse transcribed using the High Capacity cDNA Reverse Transcription Kit, so the sequenced TCRB transcripts were expressed ones. Not all clones reach the TCRdb copy of this immuneACCESS table, which keeps in-frame sequences only. Checked studies attribute under half of the gap to unresolved V genes and leave the rest unexplained. The sample yields roughly 280,000 clones; around 25% were counted once. Of the sample, 0.012% falls within the top ten clones. Sequenced material: naive CD4+ T cells from blood. The cell subset or site label corresponds to: true naive CD4+ T cells. The receptor set was obtained from a woman under 40 with type 1 diabetes.

V is TRBV7-3 and J is TRBJ2-3; 8 bases fit TRBD2. The length of the CDR3 is 14 residues. Germline V gene lookup returns CDR1 SGHTA and CDR2 FQGTGA. Trimming removed 5 bases from V and 1 base from J; junction bases left unmatched: 2. The CDR3 sequence is CASSISGGTDTQYF. CDR3 nucleotides: TGTGCCAGCAGCATTAGCGGGGGCACAGATACGCAGTATTTT.

V usage is TRBV5-6 and J usage is TRBJ2-5, with D possibly matching TRBD1 (6 bases). Germline CDR1 reads SGHDT; CDR2 reads YYEEEE. V lost 3 bases and J lost 4, with 13 bases in between. The CDR3 contains 14 residues. Here the CDR3 DNA reads TGTGCCAGCAGCTATGGGGGCTTTACAGAGACCCAGTACTTC. It translates to CASSYGGFTETQYF. Filled out from reference TRBV5-6 and TRBJ2-5, the complete variable domain reads DAGVTQSPTHLIKTRGQQVTLRCSPKSGHDTVSWYQQALGQGPQFIFQYYEEEERQRGNFPDRFSGHQFPNYSSELNVNALLLGDSALYLCASSYGGFTETQYFGPGTRLLVL.

There are a few counts of this clone. The chain employs TRBV29-1 and TRBJ2-1, with 8 bases identical to TRBD1. Trimming at V came to 1 base and at J to 7 bases, leaving 3 bases not matched to a gene. Germline V gives CDR1 SQVTM, CDR2 ANQGSEA. This CDR3 contains 13 residues. The CDR3 sequence: CSVEGQGWNEQFF. In DNA, the CDR3 is TGCAGCGTTGAAGGACAGGGGTGGAATGAGCAGTTCTTC.

The chain links TRBV5-1 to TRBJ2-1; 8 bases are a match to TRBD1. Germline-derived CDR1 and CDR2 are SGHRS and YFSETQ. J was trimmed by 0 bases and V by 4 bases; bases with no gene match: 6. The CDR3 runs 16 residues. CDR3 loop: CASSTGTGFSYNEQFF. The CDR3 coding sequence is TGCGCCAGCAGCACCGGGACAGGCTTCTCCTACAATGAGCAGTTCTTC. The whole variable domain, filled in from reference TRBV5-1 and TRBJ2-1, reads KAGVTQTPRYLIKTRGQQVTLSCSPISGHRSVSWYQQTPGQGLQFLFEYFSETQRNKGNFPGRFSGRQFSNSRSEMNVSTLELGDSALYLCASSTGTGFSYNEQFFGPGTRLTVL.

The chain recombines TRBV4-1 with TRBJ1-1, with D uncertain. Trimming removed 1 base from V and 4 bases from J, with 16 bases in between. Germline loops: CDR1 MGHRA, CDR2 YSYEKL. The CDR3 consists of 16 residues. In DNA form, the CDR3 reads TGCGCCAGCAGCCAAGGTACGGGGTCGCTTGGCACTGAAGCTTTCTTT. Protein: CASSQGTGSLGTEAFF.

The chain combines TRBV2 with TRBJ1-1; a weak D match, TRBD1 (5 bases). Germline V gene sequence: CDR1 SNHLY, CDR2 FYNNEI. The CDR3 is made up of 13 amino acids. The V end lost 1 base, the J end lost 3 bases, and 6 bases lay between the germline ends. CDR3 sequence (DNA): TGTGCCAGCAGTGAAGGGACATACACTGAAGCTTTCTTT. It specifies CASSEGTYTEAFF.

The sample holds a few counts of this clone. The chain joins TRBV4-1 to TRBJ1-4; 8 nucleotides match TRBD1. This CDR3 is built from 17 residues. With V trimmed by 4 bases and J by 0 bases, 7 bases remained unmatched. The germline V gene has CDR1 MGHRA and CDR2 YSYEKL. Written as DNA, the CDR3 is TGCGCCAGCAGCCGCCTGGGACAGGTAGCAACTAATGAAAAACTGTTTTTT. Translation gives CASSRLGQVATNEKLFF.

The gene calls are TRBV5-1 and TRBJ1-2; TRBD1 matches 8 bases. The germline gives CDR1 SGHRS, CDR2 YFSETQ. The ends lost 3 bases at V and 6 bases at J; junction bases unmatched: 4. The CDR3 has 13 residues. The chain's CDR3 is CASSWDRFDGYTF. CDR3 sequence (DNA): TGCGCCAGCAGCTGGGACAGGTTTGATGGCTACACCTTC. The full variable domain, rest sourced from reference TRBV5-1 and TRBJ1-2, is KAGVTQTPRYLIKTRGQQVTLSCSPISGHRSVSWYQQTPGQGLQFLFEYFSETQRNKGNFPGRFSGRQFSNSRSEMNVSTLELGDSALYLCASSWDRFDGYTFGSGTRLTVV.

This chain connects TRBV19 to TRBJ2-1; 9 bases match TRBD2. The germline CDR1 and CDR2 sequences are LNHDA and SQIVND (reference sequence). The CDR3 loop spans 15 amino acids. The V segment lost 4 bases and the J segment 0 bases; nucleotides outside the gene matches: 1. This chain's CDR3 is CASSTSGNSYNEQFF. The CDR3 bases are TGTGCCAGTAGTACTAGCGGGAACTCCTACAATGAGCAGTTCTTC.

This clone came up a few times. This chain uses TRBV27 with TRBJ2-3; 8 bases match TRBD1. V trimming: 7 bases; J trimming: 6 bases; junction bases outside the gene matches: 6. Germline values: CDR1 MNHEY, CDR2 SMNVEV (reference sequence). CDR3 length equals 13 residues. The CDR3 is CASKRQGSDTQYF. As DNA, the CDR3 is TGTGCCAGCAAACGACAGGGGTCGGATACGCAGTATTTT.

Only a few counts were recorded for this clone. V and J are TRBV19 and TRBJ1-1; tentative D call: TRBD1 (6 bases). In germline, CDR1 is LNHDA, CDR2 SQIVND (reference sequence). The CDR3 has 17 residues. Trimming stripped 3 bases from V and 5 bases from J, with 22 bases between. The CDR3 sequence is CASSIRLRSQTGTEAFF. The CDR3 nucleotides read TGTGCCAGTAGTATCAGACTTCGGTCTCAGACAGGTACTGAAGCTTTCTTT.

J is TRBJ1-2 and V is TRBV7-9, with D unresolved. Germline assignment: CDR1 SEHNR and CDR2 FQNEAQ (reference sequence). V was shortened by 4 bases and J by 4 bases, with 16 bases between the two germline ends. CDR3 length: 15 residues. The CDR3 DNA follows: TGTGCCAGCAGCTATCTGACCGAGGTCCCCTATGGCTACACCTTC. Translating gives CASSYLTEVPYGYTF.

The gene calls are TRBV5-1 and TRBJ2-1, with 11 positions matching TRBD2. The CDR3 runs 16 residues. Germline V gene lookup returns CDR1 SGHRS and CDR2 YFSETQ. After removal of 4 bases from V and 1 base from J, the junction contained 4 bases not matched to a gene. The CDR3 nucleotides are TGCGCCAGCAGCGTAGCGGGAGGGCCATCCTACAATGAGCAGTTCTTC. Translation gives CASSVAGGPSYNEQFF.

The rearrangement joins TRBV19 to TRBJ1-1, with D unclear. This CDR3 is built from 13 residues. Between the trimmed V and J ends, which lost 10 bases and 0 bases, there was a span of 12 bases. CDR1 and CDR2 from the germline V gene are LNHDA and SQIVND (reference sequence). The CDR3 here is CATNDKLNTEAFF. Written as DNA, the CDR3 is TGTGCCACCAATGACAAACTGAACACTGAAGCTTTCTTT.

The CDR3 loop is CASSVGDTYGYTF. In DNA form, the CDR3 reads TGTGCCAGCAGCGTAGGGGACACCTATGGCTACACCTTC. This sequence joins TRBV9 and TRBJ1-2; D perhaps matches TRBD1 (6 bases). The V end was cut by 0 bases, the J end by 4 bases, with 7 bases between. This CDR3 spans 13 amino acids. Germline loops: CDR1 SGDLS, CDR2 YYNGEE.